This is a list of T cell receptor beta chains from one sample in a study of human T cells and chemical hapten exposure. From the RACE reads, TCRdb called clonotypes with MiXCR, one entry per CDR3 protein. Of about 98,000 distinct CDR3 sequences listed, less than 14% are singletons. This specimen consisted of whole blood, obtained in connection with sensitization to the hapten diphenylcyclopropenone (DPC). These receptors were collected from a woman aged 55-69 years with alopecia areata. Some clones in this sample may be carry-over from other donors' samples. The conserved cysteine and the conserved F or W are not part of the CDR3 here. The order of the fields is V gene, J gene, clone size, CDR3 protein. Not all rows give a size; the values are once, few, many and, for expanded clones, a class.

v_gene: TRBV6-5
j_gene: TRBJ2-3
abundance: -
CDR3aa: ASSYLGLAGGPGTQY

v_gene: TRBV18
j_gene: TRBJ2-7
abundance: many
CDR3aa: ASSPGGQYEQY

v_gene: TRBV20-1
j_gene: TRBJ1-2
abundance: few
CDR3aa: SAWDRGNRFYGYT

v_gene: TRBV15
j_gene: TRBJ1-1
abundance: -
CDR3aa: ATKENTEAF

v_gene: TRBV6-5
j_gene: TRBJ1-2
abundance: many
CDR3aa: ASSYSNGRGYGYT

v_gene: TRBV7-9
j_gene: TRBJ1-1
abundance: few
CDR3aa: ASSSRGGQAERSNTEAF

v_gene: TRBV5-4
j_gene: TRBJ1-6
abundance: many
CDR3aa: ASSWRDSGNSPLH

v_gene: TRBV5-1
j_gene: TRBJ2-1
abundance: many
CDR3aa: ASSLVAQAGNEQF

v_gene: TRBV20-1
j_gene: TRBJ2-6
abundance: -
CDR3aa: SARGPGQVLLGANVLT

v_gene: TRBV11-2
j_gene: TRBJ2-7
abundance: few
CDR3aa: ASRKSGGASYEQY

v_gene: TRBV7-9
j_gene: TRBJ1-1
abundance: -
CDR3aa: ASSLAGRNTEAF

v_gene: TRBV5-6
j_gene: TRBJ2-1
abundance: few
CDR3aa: ASTGLGGRNEQF

v_gene: TRBV28
j_gene: TRBJ1-5
abundance: few
CDR3aa: ASSGGGEGNQPQH

v_gene: TRBV27
j_gene: TRBJ1-5
abundance: -
CDR3aa: ASRGSYSNQPQH

v_gene: TRBV7-8
j_gene: TRBJ2-5
abundance: few
CDR3aa: ASSLGSMGLRETQY

v_gene: TRBV7-9
j_gene: TRBJ1-2
abundance: few
CDR3aa: ASSLGQLNYGYT

v_gene: TRBV6-6
j_gene: TRBJ2-7
abundance: few
CDR3aa: ASSYSSDAREQY

v_gene: TRBV6-1
j_gene: TRBJ1-3
abundance: many
CDR3aa: ANGQPGNTIY

v_gene: TRBV19
j_gene: TRBJ2-3
abundance: few
CDR3aa: ASSPRGRGDTQY

v_gene: TRBV11-2
j_gene: TRBJ1-2
abundance: few
CDR3aa: VSSPMRSTGLNYGYT

v_gene: TRBV7-2
j_gene: TRBJ2-3
abundance: few
CDR3aa: ASSSQAGHTDTQY

v_gene: TRBV7-9
j_gene: TRBJ2-7
abundance: many
CDR3aa: ASSPLDGSSYEQY

v_gene: TRBV7-2
j_gene: TRBJ2-7
abundance: many
CDR3aa: ASSSPGGWREY